Each of the 24 T cell receptor beta chains below was sequenced from the same sample in a study of shared T cell receptors in the human thymus. The assay was immunoSEQ multiplex PCR, and TCRdb's table has in-frame clones only and misses some. The data contain hundreds of thousands of clones, about 87% of them singletons. The same data also went into a second study, on human thymus T cells.

Source material: thymocytes. These receptors were obtained from a boy in the first two years of life with a congenital heart defect.

The table lists this clone with a count of one. This chain connects TRBV11-2 to TRBJ1-2; D call uncertain. The germline V gene has CDR1 SGHAT and CDR2 FQNNGV. Trimming took off 5 bases at V and 7 bases at J, with 17 bases between the two ends. There are 14 residues in the CDR3. CDR3 sequence reads: CASSPTDWARGYTF. DNA of the CDR3: TGTGCCAGCAGCCCCACAGATTGGGCGCGTGGCTACACCTTC. The whole variable domain, filled in from reference TRBV11-2 and TRBJ1-2, reads EAGVAQSPRYKIIEKRQSVAFWCNPISGHATLYWYQQILGQGPKLLIQFQNNGVVDDSQLPKDRFSAERLKGVDSTLKIQPAKLEDSAVYLCASSPTDWARGYTFGSGTRLTVV.

This chain links TRBV27 with TRBJ1-1; D uncertain. The CDR3 has 14 residues. CDR1 is MNHEY and CDR2 is SMNVEV in the germline V gene (reference sequence). The V end lost 6 bases, the J end lost 8 bases, and 19 bases lay between the germline ends. CDR3 protein: CASSPHGGPVEAFF. The CDR3 bases are TGTGCCAGCAGCCCTCACGGAGGGCCAGTAGAAGCTTTCTTT.

The rearrangement joins TRBV27 to TRBJ2-7; 7 positions agree with TRBD1. This CDR3 spans 15 amino acids. CDR1 MNHEY and CDR2 SMNVEV come from the germline V gene (reference sequence). J gave up 5 bases and V 4 bases, and 11 bases lay outside the gene matches. CDR3 sequence: CASSSQPGGHDEQYF. The CDR3 region has the DNA TGTGCCAGCAGTTCCCAACCAGGGGGTCACGACGAGCAGTACTTC.

This chain joins TRBV6-6 and TRBJ2-7; 8 bases agree with TRBD2. The junction had 7 bases not matched to a gene; V was cut back by 2 bases and J by 4 bases. Germline V gene lookup returns CDR1 MNHNY and CDR2 SVGAGI (reference sequence). The CDR3 runs to 15 residues. DNA for the CDR3: TGTGCCAGCAGTTACGTTGCGGGGGGCAGGTACGAGCAGTACTTC. It yields the protein CASSYVAGGRYEQYF.

The chain employs TRBV28 and TRBJ1-2, with 7 nucleotides matching TRBD1. V gave up 6 bases and J gave up 4 bases; unmatched junction bases: 14. The CDR3 is 16 amino acids. The germline CDR1 and CDR2 sequences are MDHEN and SYDVKM. Here the CDR3 DNA reads TGTGCCAGCAGCTTAACCGGGACAGTGGGTCTCTATGGCTACACCTTC. The encoded protein is CASSLTGTVGLYGYTF.

The chain employs TRBV6-6 and TRBJ1-5, with D maybe TRBD1 (5 bases). The CDR3 length is 16 residues. V was shortened by 3 bases and J by 4 bases, with 16 bases between the two germline ends. In germline, CDR1 is MNHNY, CDR2 SVGAGI (reference sequence). This chain's CDR3 is CASSYPDRVSNQPQHF. The DNA for the CDR3 is TGTGCCAGCAGTTATCCCGACAGAGTTTCGAATCAGCCCCAGCATTTT.

The chain is built from TRBV28 and TRBJ1-1, with D possibly being TRBD1 (6 bases). Germline assignment: CDR1 MDHEN and CDR2 SYDVKM. Trimming pared 5 bases from V and 8 bases from J, leaving 15 bases between. CDR3 length equals 13 residues. CDR3 nucleotides: TGTGCCAGCAGTGACAGGTCTGAGGTAGAAGCTTTCTTT. As protein: CASSDRSEVEAFF. Complete variable domain (other parts from reference TRBV28 and TRBJ1-1): DVKVTQSSRYLVKRTGEKVFLECVQDMDHENMFWYRQDPGLGLRLIYFSYDVKMKEKGDIPEGYSVSREKKERFSLILESASTNQTSMYLCASSDRSEVEAFFGQGTRLTVV.

This rearrangement joins TRBV12-5 to TRBJ2-7, with a possible D match to TRBD2 (5 bases). Germline CDR1 LGHNT, CDR2 FRNRAP. Trimming took 3 bases from V and 4 from J, leaving 10 bases between them. This CDR3 region has 13 residues. CDR3 residues: CASGFSWRYEQYF. DNA for the CDR3: TGTGCTAGTGGTTTTAGTTGGAGGTACGAGCAGTACTTC.

This clone was picked up one time. The chain links TRBV6-1 to TRBJ2-7; 8 bases align to TRBD1. Germline V lookup: CDR1 MNHNS, CDR2 SASEGT. The CDR3 is made up of 13 amino acids. With 4 bases clipped from V and 6 bases from J, the junction kept 5 bases outside the gene matches. The CDR3 is CASSGSTGGEQYF. For the CDR3, the DNA is TGTGCCAGCAGTGGAAGCACAGGGGGCGAGCAGTACTTC.

The CDR3 DNA reads as TGTGCCACCAGCAGAGCATCTTCCATCACGGGACTAGCGGACCCTTCCTCCTACGAGCAGTACTTC. This encodes CATSRASSITGLADPSSYEQYF. The V and J genes are TRBV15 and TRBJ2-7; 11 positions match TRBD2. Germline CDR1 is LNHNV and CDR2 is YYDKDF (reference sequence). The CDR3 loop spans 22 amino acids. Trimming removed 1 base from V and 0 bases from J; junction bases left unmatched: 20.

This clone appeared a single time. The chain carries TRBV7-3 and TRBJ2-1; a weak D match, TRBD2 (7 bases). This CDR3 contains 17 residues. V lost 3 bases, J lost 9 bases, and 24 bases lay in between. CDR1 and CDR2 from the germline V gene are SGHTA and FQGTGA. In DNA form, the CDR3 reads TGTGCCAGCAGCTTGGAGAAGGTCGCGTTCGGGGGGCGTGAGCAGTTCTTC. Translating it yields CASSLEKVAFGGREQFF.

V gene TRBV6-5 combines with J gene TRBJ2-5, with TRBD2 identical over 8 bases. The CDR3 is made up of 14 amino acids. The germline gives CDR1 MNHEY, CDR2 SVGAGI. V dropped 7 bases and J dropped 5; count of bases not matched to a gene: 9. CDR3 sequence reads: CASTLSGGGETQYF. The CDR3 nucleotides are TGTGCCAGCACCCTCTCGGGAGGGGGTGAGACCCAGTACTTC.

V is TRBV28 and J is TRBJ1-2; the D is unclear. Trimming left V 6 bases short and J 6 bases short, with 17 bases between. This CDR3 spans 14 amino acids. CDR1 and CDR2 (germline): MDHEN, SYDVKM. In DNA, the CDR3 is TGTGCCAGCAGCGGGGATGTCGAACTTAATGGCTACACCTTC. It codes for CASSGDVELNGYTF.

This sequence joins TRBV10-1 and TRBJ2-2; unclear D gene. This CDR3 has 14 amino acids. The germline gives CDR1 WNHNN, CDR2 SYGVQD (reference sequence). V was trimmed by 9 bases and J by 0 bases, leaving 11 bases between them. The CDR3 coding sequence is TGCGCCAGTACGCCAGACTCGAACACCGGGGAGCTGTTTTTT. Amino acid sequence: CASTPDSNTGELFF.

V and J are TRBV4-1 and TRBJ2-1; 7 bases map to TRBD2. This CDR3 spans 17 amino acids. V gave up 1 base and J gave up 5 bases; unmatched junction bases: 11. In germline, CDR1 is MGHRA, CDR2 YSYEKL. DNA of the CDR3: TGCGCCAGCAGCCAAGTAGAAGCGGGGAATAAGAACAATGAGCAGTTCTTC. Protein sequence: CASSQVEAGNKNNEQFF.

The J gene is TRBJ1-1, the V gene TRBV11-2; a weak D match, TRBD1 (6 bases). Germline CDR1 SGHAT, CDR2 FQNNGV. The CDR3 consists of 16 residues. Trimming removed 0 bases at V and 3 bases at J, with 14 bases between. The CDR3 reads CASSLDQGLRDTEAFF. The CDR3 DNA is TGTGCCAGCAGCTTAGATCAGGGGCTCAGGGACACTGAAGCTTTCTTT.

V gene TRBV21-1 combines with J gene TRBJ1-4; no check of the table's D call, TRBD1, against the DNA was made. TRBV21-1 represents a pseudogene. The CDR3 runs to 14 residues. The CDR3 DNA is TGTGCCAGCAGCAGACAGGGGGCAAATGAAAAACTGTTTTTT. Translating it yields CASSRQGANEKLFF.

The rearrangement links TRBV19 to TRBJ1-6; unclear D gene. V was trimmed by 3 bases and J by 7 bases, leaving 10 bases between them. Germline V gives CDR1 LNHDA, CDR2 SQIVND (reference sequence). This CDR3 is built from 14 residues. This chain's CDR3 is CASSITRQNSPLHF. DNA for the CDR3: TGTGCCAGTAGTATCACCCGACAAAATTCACCCCTCCACTTT. The entire variable domain, with the rest obtained from reference TRBV19 and TRBJ1-6, is as follows: DGGITQSPKYLFRKEGQNVTLSCEQNLNHDAMYWYRQDPGQGLRLIYYSQIVNDFQKGDIAEGYSVSREKKESFPLTVTSAQKNPTAFYLCASSITRQNSPLHFGNGTRLTVT.

The rearrangement links TRBV5-6 to TRBJ2-3; a possible D gene is TRBD1 (5 bases). Germline CDR1 and CDR2: SGHDT and YYEEEE. V lost 3 bases, J lost 2 bases, and 19 bases lay in between. This CDR3 is 17 amino acids long. The CDR3 reads CASSSPNGAWDTDTQYF. In DNA form, the CDR3 reads TGTGCCAGCAGCTCCCCTAATGGGGCTTGGGACACAGATACGCAGTATTTT.

The chain links TRBV28 to TRBJ1-1; a weak D match, TRBD1 (5 bases). This CDR3 is 16 amino acids long. V gave up 2 bases and J gave up 0 bases, with 13 bases separating them. The germline V gene encodes CDR1 MDHEN and CDR2 SYDVKM. The CDR3 nucleotides are TGTGCCAGCAGTTTAGAAAGGGGAGGTTTGAACACTGAAGCTTTCTTT. It codes for CASSLERGGLNTEAFF.

The rearrangement links TRBV28 to TRBJ1-5, with 10 nucleotides matching TRBD1. Germline V gene sequence: CDR1 MDHEN, CDR2 SYDVKM. This CDR3 region has 16 residues. With V trimmed by 5 bases and J by 2 bases, 6 bases remained unmatched. In nucleotides, the CDR3 is TGTGCCAGCAGTAGGGACAGGGGAGCGGGCAATCAGCCCCAGCATTTT. It specifies CASSRDRGAGNQPQHF.

This sequence joins TRBV29-1 and TRBJ1-2; TRBD1 matches at 7 bases. This CDR3 contains 14 residues. Germline CDR1 and CDR2: SQVTM and ANQGSEA. J gave up 2 bases and V 7 bases, and 10 bases lay outside the gene matches. The CDR3 DNA follows: TGCAGCGCCTGGAGGCCGGGACAGAACTATGGCTACACCTTC. Translating gives CSAWRPGQNYGYTF. Combining the CDR3 with reference TRBV29-1 and TRBJ1-2 gives the whole variable domain SAVISQKPSRDICQRGTSLTIQCQVDSQVTMMFWYRQQPGQSLTLIATANQGSEATYESGFVIDKFPISRPNLTFSTLTVSNMSPEDSSIYLCSAWRPGQNYGYTFGSGTRLTVV.

V is TRBV29-1 and J is TRBJ2-2; TRBD2 might be the D (6 bases). V was cut by 1 base and J by 0 bases, with 9 bases left in between. Looked up from germline, CDR1 is SQVTM and CDR2 is ANQGSEA. The CDR3 is made up of 15 amino acids. CDR3 nucleotides: TGCAGCGTTGAAGTGCGGGACCCGAACACCGGGGAGCTGTTTTTT. The encoded protein is CSVEVRDPNTGELFF.

The CDR3 nucleotides read TGTGCCAGCAGTGAATCCCGCGGGATAGGTGAGACCCAGTACTTC. Translating it yields CASSESRGIGETQYF. The chain couples TRBV25-1 to TRBJ2-5; D may be TRBD2 (6 bases). This CDR3 contains 15 residues. V was shortened by 1 base and J by 5 bases, with 14 bases between the two germline ends. The V gene's germline CDR1 is MGHDK and CDR2 SYGVNS.